What follows describes a single T cell receptor beta chain. Its target is unknown. TCRdb reprocessed the 5' RACE reads with MiXCR, giving one entry per CDR3 protein. This sample has 250,000 to 300,000 distinct CDR3 sequences; roughly 8.6% occur once, and the top ten carry around 7.1%. This specimen comes from a study of identical twins. Whole-study results and caveats: Twin-shared out-of-frame alpha sequences showed excess low generation probability. Partly confounded zero-insertion analyses could result from invariant MAIT and iNKT cells.

Germline CDR1 is LGHNA and CDR2 is YNFKEQ. The V end lost 0 bases, the J end lost 4 bases, and 18 bases lay between the germline ends. This CDR3 contains 17 residues. In addition, the sample was reused for a study of yellow fever vaccine responses in identical twins.

The receptor's source is a woman aged 18-29 years in good health. The rearrangement uses TRBV4-2 and TRBJ2-5; D is ambiguous. The sequenced material came from CD8+ T cells sorted from blood. The CDR3 coding sequence is TGTGCCAGCAGCCAAGAGGCGCCCATCACCACGCGAGAGACCCAGTACTTC. Protein product: CASSQEAPITTRETQYF.